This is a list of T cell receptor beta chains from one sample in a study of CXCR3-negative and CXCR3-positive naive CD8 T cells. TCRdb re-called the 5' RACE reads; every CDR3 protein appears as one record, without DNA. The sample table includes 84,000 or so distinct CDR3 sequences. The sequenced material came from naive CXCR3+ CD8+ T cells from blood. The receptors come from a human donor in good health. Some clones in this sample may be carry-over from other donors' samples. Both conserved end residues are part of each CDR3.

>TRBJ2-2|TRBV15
CATSPNRGPNTGELFF
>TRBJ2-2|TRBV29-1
CSVRGDTGELFF
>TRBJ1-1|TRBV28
CASSPLTEYTEAFF
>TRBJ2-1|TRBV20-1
CSAREDSGNEQFF
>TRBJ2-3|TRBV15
CATSREEATDTQYF
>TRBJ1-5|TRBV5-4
CASSLGGPASNQPQHF
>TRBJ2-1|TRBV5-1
CASSLAGPMEQFF
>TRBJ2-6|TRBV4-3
CASSQDVSSGANVLTF
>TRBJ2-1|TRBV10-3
CAISESYGSGGQNEQFF
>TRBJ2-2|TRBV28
CASSSPAESNTGELFF
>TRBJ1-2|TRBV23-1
CASSQSEPAANYGYTF
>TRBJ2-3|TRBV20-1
CSAPILTSGGVHGDTQYF